This T cell receptor (beta chain) is drawn from a study of a mutant IDH1 vaccine in newly diagnosed glioma (dated by TCRdb to 2020 to 2022). Concerning the study at large: Patients were given eight vaccinations, in weeks 1, 3, 5, 7, 11, 15, 19 and 23, which matched visits V03 through V10. Peripheral blood samples were drawn at six visits, namely V03 (baseline), V05, V07, V10, V12 and V13. In the chemotherapy-containing groups, vaccination started alongside temozolomide cycles, whereas in patients who had radiotherapy alone it started 4-6 weeks after radiotherapy. Of the approximately 35 treated patients, about 62% were male and approximately 40% were female, and the mean age was around 40 years. Before enrollment, patients had received standard therapy of radiotherapy alone, temozolomide alone, or radiochemotherapy with temozolomide; most received the combination. Longitudinal TCRB deep sequencing was done for about two dozen treated patients, wherever samples were available for exploratory analyses.

In light of the paper, this sample's time point label describes: week 23, last vaccination. A 20-mer mutant IDH1 peptide at 300 micrograms in Montanide made up each vaccine dose, which was injected subcutaneously together with topical imiquimod. The donors had newly diagnosed IDH1-mutant astrocytomas of WHO grade 3 or 4 that showed loss of nuclear ATRX. The samples were drawn from NOA16, a multicentre, single-arm, open-label phase I trial in Germany that tested a mutant IDH1 peptide vaccine in humans for the first time. Genomic DNA for TCRB sequencing was extracted from EDTA blood using the DNeasy Blood and Tissue Kit. Germline trimming: 2 bases from V, 6 bases from J; junction bases outside gene matches: 6. Taken from the germline V gene, the CDR1 and CDR2 loops are SGHRS and YFSETQ. Spanning cysteine to phenylalanine, the CDR3 consists of 14 amino acids. The DNA shown is the 42-base CDR3, in frame from base 1.

Remarks on this clone: Its antigen specificity is not known. The sample holds no much larger clone one base away, and base qualities are not on file.

What the research found in general, with its limitations: Immune responses induced by the vaccine were seen in more than 85% of patients across multiple MHC alleles. It was noted by the authors that analyses of patient blood samples could not be reproduced owing to sample limitations. PBMC samples for TCRB deep sequencing were selected based on availability. Pseudoprogression seemed to be unrelated to changes in the top peripheral T cell clonotypes found by TCRB sequencing.

Library preparation employed the immunoSEQ multiplex PCR assay. Rearranged TCR beta chain sequences were amplified using the hsTCRB Kit according to the manufacturer's protocol. Sequencing of TCRB libraries was carried out on an Illumina MiSeq. The authors processed their data as follows. The proprietary platform of the kit vendor was used for demultiplexing, trimming and gene mapping. Imported from immuneACCESS, the table was reduced by TCRdb to in-frame sequences with V and J called. These copies leave out some clones; in studies compared against another copy, an unresolved V gene accounts for under half, and the cause of the remainder is not known. V and J calls and clone size are those listed in that table; D and trimming were worked out from the DNA. In this sample the table shows around 54,000 clones, about 90% of which occur a single time. 1.3% to 1.5% of the sample lies in the top ten.

Sample: PBMCs, taken from a glioma patient whose treatment included an IDH1 peptide vaccine. The receptor was derived from a man aged 40-49 years with glioma. The chain is encoded by TRBV5-1 joined to TRBJ2-3; 7 bases in the middle match TRBD1. Here is the DNA: TGCGCCAGCAGCTTTGAGGGGGCAGGGGATACGCAGTATTTT. This encodes CASSFEGAGDTQYF.